Following are 10 T cell receptor beta chains from one sample sequenced in a study of cytomegalovirus exposure and HLA in healthy donors. Amplification used 60 Vbeta primers and 13 Jbeta primers. Profiling relied on immunoSEQ multiplex PCR, and the TCRdb table lists in-frame clones only, not all of them. The sample includes more than 85,000 clones, 78% seen only once; the top ten take 1.3%. The sample consisted of PBMCs. These receptors were taken from a man aged 25 to 40 in good health and CMV-seronegative.

The rearrangement joins TRBV19 to TRBJ1-1; D is uncertain. The CDR3 extends over 13 amino acids. Trimming took 2 bases from V and 3 from J, leaving 7 bases between them. The germline V gene has CDR1 LNHDA and CDR2 SQIVND (reference sequence). The CDR3 reads CASSINQDTEAFF. CDR3 coding DNA: TGTGCCAGTAGTATAAACCAGGACACTGAAGCTTTCTTT.

V usage is TRBV29-1 and J usage is TRBJ2-3; 8 bases line up with TRBD2. CDR1 is SQVTM, CDR2 ANQGSEA, per germline. CDR3 length: 12 residues. Trimming at V came to 6 bases and at J to 3 bases, leaving 2 bases not matched to a gene. The CDR3 DNA sequence: TGCAGCGTGCGGGAGGAGACAGATACGCAGTATTTT. This gives the protein CSVREETDTQYF.

This clone is a singleton in its sample. This rearrangement joins TRBV7-8 to TRBJ2-7, with unresolved D. V was cut by 5 bases and J by 2 bases, with 16 bases left in between. Germline V gene lookup returns CDR1 SGHVS and CDR2 FQNEAQ. The length of the CDR3 is 15 residues. CDR3 loop: CASSVSYSRPYEQYF. The CDR3 nucleotides are TGTGCCAGCAGCGTAAGCTACAGCCGACCCTACGAGCAGTACTTC.

The rearrangement uses TRBV5-1 and TRBJ1-3; possibly TRBD1 for D (5 bases). The CDR3 runs 17 residues. V lost 4 bases to trimming and J lost 0 bases, with 17 bases between them. Germline V gene sequence: CDR1 SGHRS, CDR2 YFSETQ. CDR3: CASSRGEGISSGNTIYF. The DNA of the CDR3 is TGCGCCAGCAGCCGCGGGGAGGGGATTTCCTCTGGAAACACCATATATTTT.

This clone came up once. This rearrangement joins TRBV19 to TRBJ1-1; 7 nucleotides match TRBD1. Germline CDR1 and CDR2: LNHDA and SQIVND (reference sequence). This CDR3 is built from 14 residues. V was clipped by 5 bases and J by 6 bases; unmatched bases: 9. The CDR3 loop is CASSDRGQVPEAFF. The CDR3 DNA reads TGTGCCAGTAGTGATCGAGGACAGGTCCCTGAAGCTTTCTTT. Full variable domain (outside the CDR3, taken from reference TRBV19 and TRBJ1-1): DGGITQSPKYLFRKEGQNVTLSCEQNLNHDAMYWYRQDPGQGLRLIYYSQIVNDFQKGDIAEGYSVSREKKESFPLTVTSAQKNPTAFYLCASSDRGQVPEAFFGQGTRLTVV.

The CDR3 loop is CAWSPQGNTEAFF. In nucleotides, the CDR3 is TGTGCCTGGAGTCCACAGGGGAACACTGAAGCTTTCTTT. The V gene is TRBV30, the J gene TRBJ1-1; tentative D call: TRBD1 (6 bases). V gave up 2 bases and J gave up 1 base, with 8 bases separating them. This CDR3 has 13 residues. Looked up from germline, CDR1 is GTSNPN and CDR2 is SVGIG (reference sequence).

The chain has TRBV28 and TRBJ2-2, with D possibly matching TRBD1 (6 bases). Germline lookup yields CDR1 MDHEN and CDR2 SYDVKM. Between the trimmed V and J ends, which lost 6 bases and 3 bases, there was a span of 11 bases. The CDR3 sequence is 14 residues long. CDR3 sequence: CASSSGAYTGELFF. The CDR3 DNA follows: TGTGCCAGCAGCTCAGGGGCGTACACCGGGGAGCTGTTTTTT.

The chain recombines TRBV9 with TRBJ2-1; 9 bases line up with TRBD2. Germline V gene lookup returns CDR1 SGDLS and CDR2 YYNGEE. This CDR3 is built from 15 residues. V shed 2 bases, J shed 2 bases, and the junction held 2 bases outside the gene matches. CDR3 sequence (DNA): TGTGCCAGCAGCGTTTCTAGCGGGACCTACAATGAGCAGTTCTTC. Translating it yields CASSVSSGTYNEQFF.

The rearrangement uses TRBV27 and TRBJ1-5; D uncertain. Germline V gene lookup returns CDR1 MNHEY and CDR2 SMNVEV (reference sequence). This CDR3 has 14 residues. V lost 6 bases, J lost 0 bases, and 9 bases lay in between. The CDR3 nucleotides are TGTGCCAGCAGACCCGGACTTAGCAATCAGCCCCAGCATTTT. Protein product: CASRPGLSNQPQHF.

The V call is TRBV28, the J call TRBJ2-1; tentatively, D is TRBD2 (5 bases). CDR1 and CDR2 from the germline V gene are MDHEN and SYDVKM. Between the trimmed V and J ends, which lost 2 bases and 1 base, there was a span of 15 bases. The CDR3 has 17 residues. The CDR3 nucleotides are TGTGCCAGCAGTTTAAGGCGCGGGTCCCCTTCCTACAATGAGCAGTTCTTC. This encodes CASSLRRGSPSYNEQFF.